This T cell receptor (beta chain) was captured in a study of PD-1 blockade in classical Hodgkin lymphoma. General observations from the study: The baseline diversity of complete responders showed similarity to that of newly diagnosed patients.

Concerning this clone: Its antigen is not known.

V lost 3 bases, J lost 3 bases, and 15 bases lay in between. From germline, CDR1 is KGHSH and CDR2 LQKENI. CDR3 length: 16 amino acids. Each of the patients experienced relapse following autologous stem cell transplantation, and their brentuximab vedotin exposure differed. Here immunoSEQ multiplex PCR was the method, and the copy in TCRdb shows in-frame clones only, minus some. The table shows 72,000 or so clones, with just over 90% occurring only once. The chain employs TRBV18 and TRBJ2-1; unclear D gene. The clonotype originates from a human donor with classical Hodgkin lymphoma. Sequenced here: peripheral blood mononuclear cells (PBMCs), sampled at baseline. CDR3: CASSPPSRGSYNEQFF. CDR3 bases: TGTGCCAGCTCACCCCCCTCGCGCGGAAGCTACAATGAGCAGTTCTTC.